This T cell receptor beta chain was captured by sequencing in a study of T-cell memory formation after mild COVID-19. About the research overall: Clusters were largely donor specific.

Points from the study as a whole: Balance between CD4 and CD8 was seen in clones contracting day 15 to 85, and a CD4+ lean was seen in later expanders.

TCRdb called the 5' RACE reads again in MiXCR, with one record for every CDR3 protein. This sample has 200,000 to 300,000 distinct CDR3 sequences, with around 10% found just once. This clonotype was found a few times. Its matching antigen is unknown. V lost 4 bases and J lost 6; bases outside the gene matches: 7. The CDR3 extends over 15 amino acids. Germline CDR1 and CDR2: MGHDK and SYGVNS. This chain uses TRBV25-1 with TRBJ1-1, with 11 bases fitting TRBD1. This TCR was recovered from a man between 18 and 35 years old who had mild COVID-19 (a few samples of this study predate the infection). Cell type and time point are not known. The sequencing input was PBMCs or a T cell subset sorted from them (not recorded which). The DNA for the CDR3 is TGTGCCAGCAGTGGCTGGACAGGGGGCATCGCTGAAGCTTTCTTT. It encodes CASSGWTGGIAEAFF.